The present TCR beta chain was sequenced within a study of Graves' ophthalmopathy and Graves' hyperthyroidism. Study background: Peripheral blood was gathered at first diagnosis, ahead of any treatment whatsoever.

The V gene lost 2 bases and the J gene lost 0 bases, with 14 bases spanning the gap. Germline loops: CDR1 LNHDA, CDR2 SQIVND (reference sequence). This CDR3 has 17 residues. Amplified material comprised TCR beta CDR3 regions derived from RNA transcripts. First-round RT-PCR employed HTBI primers, with a second-round multiplex PCR after it. Each CDR3 protein is one row after TCRdb ran MiXCR on the multiplex PCR reads. The sample records 600,000 to 700,000 distinct CDR3 sequences, 35% to 45% being singletons. The source material was peripheral blood. The V call is TRBV19, the J call TRBJ1-5; perhaps TRBD1 as D (6 bases). This TCR derives from an adult man with Graves' ophthalmopathy. The CDR3 protein is CASSIYRQENSNQPQHF. The CDR3 nucleotides are TGTGCCAGTAGTATATACCGACAGGAGAATAGCAATCAGCCCCAGCATTTT.